Presented here are 17 T cell receptor beta chains from one specimen sequenced in a study of blood T cells in healthy people across ages. With a J-beta primer mix and a sample-barcoded 5' primer, a second PCR ran about 6 to 11 cycles. TCRdb re-derived calls from the 5' RACE reads in MiXCR, one entry per CDR3 protein. The sample records hundreds of thousands of distinct CDR3 sequences, 45% to 70% being singletons. The sequencing sample was made of blood. These receptors were taken from a middle-aged man in good health.

This clonotype has more than one count but fewer than ten. V usage is TRBV7-2 and J usage is TRBJ2-1, with D possibly matching TRBD1 (5 bases). This CDR3 is 15 amino acids long. V lost 6 bases and J lost 1, with 13 bases in between. CDR1 and CDR2 from the germline V gene are SGHTA and FQGNSA. CDR3 sequence (DNA): TGTGCCAGCAGACGGACATGGAATTCCTACAATGAGCAGTTCTTC. Protein sequence: CASRRTWNSYNEQFF.

The rearrangement joins TRBV29-1 to TRBJ2-1; D uncertain. Trimming took 0 bases from V and 9 from J, leaving 12 bases between them. Germline values: CDR1 SQVTM, CDR2 ANQGSEA. The CDR3 length is 13 residues. The CDR3 here is CSVEDLRRPEQFF. The CDR3 DNA reads TGCAGCGTTGAAGATCTTAGGCGGCCTGAGCAGTTCTTC.

The chain has TRBV5-5 and TRBJ2-3, with D possibly TRBD2 on 6 matching bases. Trimming took off 4 bases at V and 5 bases at J, with 11 bases between the two ends. Germline V gene lookup returns CDR1 SGHKS and CDR2 YYEKEE (reference sequence). The CDR3 length is 13 residues. The CDR3 DNA sequence: TGTGCCAGCAGCCCGTGGGAGGAAGATACGCAGTATTTT. It codes for CASSPWEEDTQYF.

The CDR3 DNA follows: TGCAGTGCTAGGGATTGGGGATACCGCAACGAGCAGTACTTC. It encodes CSARDWGYRNEQYF. This rearrangement joins TRBV20-1 to TRBJ2-7; D is uncertain. Germline-derived CDR1 and CDR2 are DFQATT and SNEGSKA (reference sequence). Between the trimmed V and J ends, which lost 3 bases and 5 bases, there was a span of 17 bases. This CDR3 is 14 amino acids long.

The V call is TRBV7-9, the J call TRBJ1-2, with no clear D. The CDR3 covers 14 residues. Germline CDR1 reads SEHNR; CDR2 reads FQNEAQ (reference sequence). Trimming pared 7 bases from V and 6 bases from J, leaving 18 bases between. DNA for the CDR3: TGTGCCAGCATTTCTTCCGAGACGTTGGATGGCTACACCTTC. Translating it yields CASISSETLDGYTF. The full variable domain, with the rest looked up from reference TRBV7-9 and TRBJ1-2, is DTGVSQNPRHKITKRGQNVTFRCDPISEHNRLYWYRQTLGQGPEFLTYFQNEAQLEKSRLLSDRFSAERPKGSFSTLEIQRTEQGDSAMYLCASISSETLDGYTFGSGTRLTVV.

The chain is built from TRBV20-1 and TRBJ2-3, with D unresolved. The CDR3 has 13 amino acids. Germline CDR1 is DFQATT and CDR2 is SNEGSKA (reference sequence). V was clipped by 5 bases and J by 5 bases, with 14 bases between them. CDR3 coding DNA: TGCAGTGCTGTTCCACACAGTCGAGATACGCAGTATTTT. It yields the protein CSAVPHSRDTQYF.

This chain joins TRBV29-1 and TRBJ2-3; D is uncertain. This CDR3 has 13 residues. V gave up 7 bases and J gave up 2 bases, with 13 bases separating them. Looked up from germline, CDR1 is SQVTM and CDR2 is ANQGSEA. Here the CDR3 reads CSAPDGYTDTQYF. The CDR3 region has the DNA TGCAGCGCTCCGGACGGCTACACAGATACGCAGTATTTT.

The chain uses TRBV6-2 or TRBV6-3 and TRBJ2-7, with 8 bases fitting TRBD1. The ends lost 6 bases at V and 3 bases at J; junction bases unmatched: 13. This CDR3 has 16 amino acids. CDR1 and CDR2 (germline): MNHEY, SVGEGT. The CDR3 here is CASSYTLGQGGYEQYF. The CDR3 DNA follows: TGTGCCAGCAGCTACACCCTCGGACAGGGAGGCTACGAGCAGTACTTC.

J is TRBJ2-1 and V is TRBV28; D might be TRBD2 (7 bases). With the DNA end fitting TRBJ2-7 better, the J assignment may be wrong. The CDR3 covers 21 residues. Germline V CDR1 and CDR2: MDHEN, SYDVKM. CDR3 in amino acids: CASSTGVGGANFDSSYNEQYF. The CDR3, as DNA: TGTGCCAGCAGTACAGGTGTGGGGGGGGCAAACTTTGATAGCTCCTACAATGAGCAGTACTTC.

This clonotype came up a few times. The chain couples TRBV12-3 or TRBV12-4 to TRBJ2-3; TRBD2 matches 11 bases. This CDR3 has 19 amino acids. With V trimmed by 4 bases and J by 3 bases, 15 bases remained unmatched. For the CDR3, the DNA is TGTGCCAGCAGTTCCTTATTAGCGGGAGGGCCTAGGTTTACAGATACGCAGTATTTT. Protein sequence: CASSSLLAGGPRFTDTQYF.

The genes are TRBV21-1 and TRBJ2-5; the table gives TRBD1 as D, unverified against the DNA. TRBV21-1 corresponds to a pseudogene. The CDR3 length is 13 residues. The CDR3 nucleotides read TGTGCCAGCAGCACCGACCAAGGGACGAGGCAGTACTTC. This translates into CASSTDQGTRQYF.

The V and J genes are TRBV2 and TRBJ2-6; 10 bases agree with TRBD2. Germline CDR1 SNHLY, CDR2 FYNNEI. This CDR3 contains 17 residues. Losses at the gene ends were 6 bases for V and 0 bases for J; bases not matched to a gene: 5. CDR3 residues: CASRVAGGPSGANVLTF. DNA of the CDR3: TGTGCCAGCAGGGTAGCGGGGGGACCCTCTGGGGCCAACGTCCTGACTTTC.

This clonotype was seen a handful of times. The chain links TRBV5-1 to TRBJ1-2, with D possibly matching TRBD1 (5 bases). Germline CDR1 reads SGHRS; CDR2 reads YFSETQ. The CDR3 is 14 amino acids. Trimming left V 2 bases short and J 4 bases short, with 12 bases between. DNA for the CDR3: TGCGCCAGCAGCTTAAGGGGCGGCCCCTATGGCTACACCTTC. This gives the protein CASSLRGGPYGYTF. Full variable domain (outside the CDR3, taken from reference TRBV5-1 and TRBJ1-2): KAGVTQTPRYLIKTRGQQVTLSCSPISGHRSVSWYQQTPGQGLQFLFEYFSETQRNKGNFPGRFSGRQFSNSRSEMNVSTLELGDSALYLCASSLRGGPYGYTFGSGTRLTVV.

The rearrangement links TRBV4-3 to TRBJ2-1; 11 bases line up with TRBD2. The CDR3 runs 17 residues. V lost 4 bases and J lost 3; bases outside the gene matches: 8. The germline gives CDR1 LGHNA, CDR2 YSLEER. CDR3 in DNA: TGCGCCAGCAGCCCCTTCTCGACTAGCGGGGACTACAATGAGCAGTTCTTC. This gives the protein CASSPFSTSGDYNEQFF.

The chain uses TRBV27 and TRBJ2-7; TRBD2 is a possible D gene (7 bases). Trimming shortened V by 6 bases and J by 3 bases, and 18 bases separated the two germline ends. Germline CDR1 reads MNHEY; CDR2 reads SMNVEV (reference sequence). This CDR3 region has 15 residues. The CDR3 region has the DNA TGTGCCAGCAGCGCACCTAGCGGAGGGGGCTACGAGCAGTACTTC. Translated, it gives CASSAPSGGGYEQYF.

This rearrangement joins TRBV5-1 to TRBJ2-3; D is perhaps TRBD1 (5 bases). V gave up 7 bases and J gave up 1 base, with 13 bases separating them. Germline CDR1 SGHRS, CDR2 YFSETQ. The CDR3 runs to 14 residues. Here the CDR3 reads CASQAGSGTDTQYF. CDR3 nucleotide sequence: TGCGCCAGCCAGGCAGGGTCCGGCACAGATACGCAGTATTTT.

This clonotype has just a few counts. The V call is TRBV5-1, the J call TRBJ2-2; D is unresolved. The ends were cut back, 2 bases at V and 8 bases at J, with 10 bases in the middle. Germline CDR1 and CDR2: SGHRS and YFSETQ. This CDR3 has 13 amino acids. CDR3 coding DNA: TGCGCCAGCAGCTTTCGGTCGACAGGGGAGCTGTTTTTT. It codes for CASSFRSTGELFF.